Listed here is a single T cell receptor (beta chain). Preparation of the TCRbeta library involved a method that used unique molecular identifiers. TCRdb ran MiXCR on the PCR reads and lists one entry per CDR3 protein. The sample consists of nearly 550,000 distinct CDR3 sequences, about 18% of them appearing once. From germline, CDR1 is SGHAT and CDR2 FQNNGV. The CDR3 contains 14 residues. Trimming took 8 bases from V and 5 from J, leaving 16 bases between them. The sample belongs to a study of T-cell reconstitution after alpha-beta-depleted transplantation in children. The clonotype comes from a human donor who donated a stem cell graft to a child with acute lymphoblastic leukemia. J is TRBJ2-4 and V is TRBV11-2; the D gene is possibly TRBD2 (6 bases). The source material was PBMCs from the stem cell graft donor, sampled from the stem cell graft. The CDR3 region is CASVGWEDQNIQYF. The CDR3 coding sequence is TGTGCCAGCGTCGGGTGGGAGGACCAAAACATTCAGTACTTC.